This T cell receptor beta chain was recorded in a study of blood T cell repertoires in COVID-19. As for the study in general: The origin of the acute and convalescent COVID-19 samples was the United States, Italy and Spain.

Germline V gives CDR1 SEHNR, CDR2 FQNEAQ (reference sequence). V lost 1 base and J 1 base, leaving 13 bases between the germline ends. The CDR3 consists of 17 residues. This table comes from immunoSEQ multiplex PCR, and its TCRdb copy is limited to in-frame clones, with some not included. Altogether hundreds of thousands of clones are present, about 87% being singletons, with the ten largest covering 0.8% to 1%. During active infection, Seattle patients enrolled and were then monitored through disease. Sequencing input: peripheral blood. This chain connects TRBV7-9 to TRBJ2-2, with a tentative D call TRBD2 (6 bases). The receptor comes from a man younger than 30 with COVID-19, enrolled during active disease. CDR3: CASSLGTPGLNTGELFF. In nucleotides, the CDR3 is TGTGCCAGCAGCTTAGGTACACCGGGACTGAACACCGGGGAGCTGTTTTTT.